The subject of this entry is one TCR beta chain. Its target is unknown. These data come from a study of pediatric ulcerative colitis. Study-level points and caveats: All ulcerative colitis patients, but no controls, carried a couple of rectal clonotypes.

Each sample received Survey-level depth of up to 500,000 reads. The table came from immunoSEQ multiplex PCR; TCRdb's copy has only in-frame clones and leaves some out. The table has 44,000 or so clones, 78% seen once. During colonoscopy, one to two rectal pinch biopsies were collected. V was clipped by 6 bases and J by 2 bases, with 9 bases between them. CDR3 length: 13 amino acids. Germline V gives CDR1 SNHLY, CDR2 FYNNEI. Sequences were obtained from gut tissue. This TCR derives from a girl aged 5 to 17 with moderate ulcerative colitis. The V call is TRBV2, the J call TRBJ2-3; D gene ambiguous. The CDR3 DNA reads as TGTGCCAGCAGACACCCGACCACAGATACGCAGTATTTT. Translated, it gives CASRHPTTDTQYF.